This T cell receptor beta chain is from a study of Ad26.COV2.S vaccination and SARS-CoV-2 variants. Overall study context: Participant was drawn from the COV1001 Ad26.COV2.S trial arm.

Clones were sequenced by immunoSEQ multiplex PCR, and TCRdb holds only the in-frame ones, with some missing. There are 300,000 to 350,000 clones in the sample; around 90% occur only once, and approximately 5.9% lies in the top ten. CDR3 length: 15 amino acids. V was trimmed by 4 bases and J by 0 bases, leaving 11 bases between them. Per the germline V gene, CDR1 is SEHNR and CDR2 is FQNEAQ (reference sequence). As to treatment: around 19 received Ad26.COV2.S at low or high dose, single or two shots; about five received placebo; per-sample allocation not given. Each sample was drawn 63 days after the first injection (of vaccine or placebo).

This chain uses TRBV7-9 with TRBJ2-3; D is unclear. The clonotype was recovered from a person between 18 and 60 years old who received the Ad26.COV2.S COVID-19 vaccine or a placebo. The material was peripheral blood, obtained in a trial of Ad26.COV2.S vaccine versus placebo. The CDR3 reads CASSSQGASTDTQYF. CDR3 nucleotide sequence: TGTGCCAGCAGCTCCCAAGGTGCTAGCACAGATACGCAGTATTTT.